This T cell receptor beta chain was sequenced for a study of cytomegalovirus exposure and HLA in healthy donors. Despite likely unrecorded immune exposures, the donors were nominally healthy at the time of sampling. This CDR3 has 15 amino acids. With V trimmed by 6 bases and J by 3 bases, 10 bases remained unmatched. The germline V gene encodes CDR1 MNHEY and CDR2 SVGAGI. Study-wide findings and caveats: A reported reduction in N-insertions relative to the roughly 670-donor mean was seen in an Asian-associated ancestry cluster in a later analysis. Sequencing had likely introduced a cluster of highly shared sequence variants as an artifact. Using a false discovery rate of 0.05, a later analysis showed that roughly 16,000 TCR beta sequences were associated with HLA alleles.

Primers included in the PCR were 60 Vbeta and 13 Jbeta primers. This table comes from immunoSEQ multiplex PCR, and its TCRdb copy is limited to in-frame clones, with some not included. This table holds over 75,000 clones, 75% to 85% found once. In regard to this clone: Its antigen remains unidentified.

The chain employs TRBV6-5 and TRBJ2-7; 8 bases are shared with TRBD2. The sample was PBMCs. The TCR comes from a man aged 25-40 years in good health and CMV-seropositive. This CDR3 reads CASRRVSGSHYEQYF. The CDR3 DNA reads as TGTGCCAGCAGGCGTGTAAGCGGGAGCCACTACGAGCAGTACTTC.